The T cell receptor (beta chain) described here comes from a study of T cell changes during pregnancy in multiple sclerosis. This CDR3 has 15 amino acids. The J segment lost 1 base and the V segment lost 2 bases, leaving 5 bases of the junction unmatched. Looked up from germline, CDR1 is SGHRS and CDR2 is YFSETQ. TCRdb's table, derived via immunoSEQ multiplex PCR, lists solely in-frame clones and lacks some. The table has about 80,000 clones, approximately 94% seen once; the top ten hold roughly 0.21%. The chain employs TRBV5-1 and TRBJ1-1, with 7 bases fitting TRBD1. The sample in question was CD4+ T cells from peripheral blood mononuclear cells, obtained before pregnancy. This sequence originates from a female donor with multiple sclerosis, enrolled in a pregnancy study. CDR3 loop: CASSFFRDRNTEAFF. The CDR3 region has the DNA TGCGCCAGCAGCTTCTTCCGGGACAGGAACACTGAAGCTTTCTTT.